This TCR beta chain was retrieved from a study of control samples from healthy donors and cancer patients. The data were produced by immunoSEQ multiplex PCR, yet TCRdb's version contains in-frame clones alone and is incomplete. The sample records about 180,000 clones, approximately 90% being singletons. Germline lookup yields CDR1 PRHDT and CDR2 FYEKMQ (reference sequence). Trimming took 4 bases from V and 0 from J, leaving 10 bases between them. The CDR3 has 15 residues. Sequenced input: blood. The gene calls are TRBV13 and TRBJ2-1, with D perhaps TRBD1 (6 bases). This TCR was recovered from a man aged 30 to 39 in good health. The CDR3 loop reads CASSYDRSSYNEQFF. The CDR3, as DNA: TGTGCCAGCAGCTACGACAGGAGCTCCTACAATGAGCAGTTCTTC.